The following is a T cell receptor beta chain sequence with its context. V lost 0 bases to trimming and J lost 0 bases, with 15 bases between them. Per the germline V gene, CDR1 is SGHDN and CDR2 is FVKESK. This CDR3 has 18 amino acids. The sample belongs to a study of control samples from healthy donors and cancer patients. Profiling relied on immunoSEQ multiplex PCR, and the TCRdb table lists in-frame clones only, not all of them. The sample lists 150,000 to 200,000 clones; roughly 94% were seen once. The origin of this receptor is a woman aged 35 to 49 in good health. The chain uses TRBV14 and TRBJ1-5, with D uncertain. Sequencing was done on a sample of blood. CDR3 region: CASSQDQSLPDSNQPQHF. CDR3 in DNA: TGTGCCAGCAGCCAAGATCAGTCTTTACCAGATAGCAATCAGCCCCAGCATTTT. The full variable domain, in which reference TRBV14 and TRBJ1-5 provide the parts outside the CDR3, is EAGVTQFPSHSVIEKGQTVTLRCDPISGHDNLYWYRRVMGKEIKFLLHFVKESKQDESGMPNNRFLAERTGGTYSTLKVQPAELEDSGVYFCASSQDQSLPDSNQPQHFGDGTRLSIL.